This passage covers 2 T cell receptor beta chains from one sample sequenced in a study of identical twins. TCRdb reprocessed the 5' RACE reads via MiXCR and lists one record per CDR3 protein. The data show 520,000 or so distinct CDR3 sequences, 22% seen once. Separately, the same data were catalogued under a study of T cells expressing NK-cell markers.

Input material: CD4+ T cells sorted from blood. The source of these receptors is a woman between 18 and 30 years old in good health.

This clonotype was seen once. The chain recombines TRBV3-1 with TRBJ2-7, with D unclear. With 4 bases removed from V and 5 bases from J, the gap between germline ends came to 6 bases. The CDR3 sequence is 11 residues long. Germline-derived CDR1 and CDR2 are LGHDT and YNNKEL (reference sequence). CDR3: CASSRLDEQYF. The CDR3 DNA reads TGTGCCAGCAGCCGCCTCGACGAGCAGTACTTC.

This clonotype appeared a few times. The chain employs TRBV6-1 and TRBJ1-3; 7 bases agree with TRBD1. V shed 6 bases and J 6 bases; nucleotides not matched to a gene: 11. Germline CDR1 and CDR2: MNHNS and SASEGT. This CDR3 comprises 15 residues. The CDR3 DNA follows: TGTGCCAGCAGGTCCCTAGGGACAGACCTAAACACCATATATTTT. Its translation is CASRSLGTDLNTIYF.